The clone carrying this TCR beta chain was counted only a few times. Germline V CDR1 and CDR2: MGHRA, YSYEKL. V lost 4 bases, J lost 7 bases, and 8 bases stayed unmatched. This CDR3 comprises 14 residues. This entry comes from a study of blood T cell repertoires in COVID-19. The method was immunoSEQ multiplex PCR; TCRdb's version includes in-frame clones alone and lacks a portion of them. The sample holds just over 650,000 clones, 80% to 90% seen once. The chain employs TRBV4-1 and TRBJ1-2; TRBD1 matches 8 bases. The sequence derives from a woman aged 18 to 35 with acute or convalescent COVID-19. Sequenced sample: peripheral blood. Here the CDR3 reads CASSREQGAGGYTF. CDR3 nucleotide sequence: TGCGCCAGCAGCCGCGAGCAGGGGGCGGGTGGCTACACCTTC.